The 17 T cell receptor beta chains given below trace back to one sample, sequenced in a study of molecular identifiers for immune sequencing clone quantification (dated by TCRdb to 2016 to 2019). To prepare the library, PCR was applied. This sample was sequenced with a NextSeq 500. Through fastp at Q25 and MiXCR, TCRdb rebuilt clones from the public reads, retaining in-frame beta chains. Rows are unified per CDR3 protein, each entry keeping the most common DNA and genes. Within this sample are just over 95,000 distinct CDR3 sequences, with 20% to 30% of them counted one time only. The ten largest make up 0.85% to 1% of the sample. Sequencing used naive CD8+ T cells from blood, with Jurkat cell RNA spiked in. Interpreted using the paper, the cell subset or site label stands for: FACS-sorted CD8+CD4-CCR7+CD45RA+ naive T cells. The receptors were gathered from a human donor in good health. Some libraries in this study had Jurkat cell RNA spiked in.

On this clonotype itself: A much larger clone differs by one base, so this may be a read error. The V gene is TRBV12-3 or TRBV12-4, the J gene TRBJ1-1, with a possible D match to TRBD1 (5 bases). The CDR3 is 17 residues long. The CDR3 loop is CVSSPTGARGSGTEAFF. CDR3 DNA: TGTGTCAGCAGTCCAACGGGAGCACGGGGGTCGGGCACTGAAGCTTTCTTT.

A few counts support this clonotype. The chain employs TRBV20-1 and TRBJ2-1; 10 bases agree with TRBD2. The V segment lost 3 bases and the J segment 8 bases; nucleotides outside the gene matches: 13. The CDR3 runs 16 residues. Germline values: CDR1 DFQATT, CDR2 SNEGSKA (reference sequence). The DNA of the CDR3 is TGCAGTGCTAGTGCCCAGCGGGAGGGCAGGGGGCATGAGCAGTTCTTC. It encodes CSASAQREGRGHEQFF.

Points on this clonotype: With a much larger clone just one base away, this may be a read error. For the CDR3, the DNA is TGTGCCTGGAGTGTATCAACCGCGCAGTACTTC. As protein: CAWSVSTAQYF. The chain uses TRBV30 and TRBJ2-7; no reliable D call. CDR1 and CDR2 (germline): GTSNPN, SVGIG (reference sequence). With 0 bases removed from V and 9 bases from J, the gap between germline ends came to 9 bases. The CDR3 sequence is 11 residues long.

V gene TRBV19 combines with J gene TRBJ2-1, with 10 bases aligning to TRBD2. The CDR3 is 15 amino acids. The V gene's germline CDR1 is LNHDA and CDR2 SQIVND (reference sequence). V lost 7 bases, J lost 1 base, and 4 bases stayed unmatched. CDR3 in DNA: TGTGCCAGTACCCCTAGCGGGAGTTCCTACAATGAGCAGTTCTTC. Translation gives CASTPSGSSYNEQFF.

This clonotype was seen many times. The chain links TRBV29-1 to TRBJ2-3; D is unresolved. This CDR3 is 12 amino acids long. From germline, CDR1 is SQVTM and CDR2 ANQGSEA. Deletions cut 4 bases from V and 1 base from J, with 6 bases between. CDR3 nucleotide sequence: TGCAGCGTTGTGAACGGCACAGATACGCAGTATTTT. Amino acids: CSVVNGTDTQYF.

The chain couples TRBV27 to TRBJ2-5, with D possibly being TRBD2 (6 bases). Germline CDR1 is MNHEY and CDR2 is SMNVEV (reference sequence). The length of the CDR3 is 16 residues. Trimming cost V 4 bases and J 1 base, with 16 bases left between them. This CDR3 is CASSSGGVGGQETQYF. The DNA of the CDR3 is TGTGCCAGCAGTTCCGGGGGTGTGGGGGGCCAAGAGACCCAGTACTTC.

In this sample, this clonotype turned up a few times. Since a much larger clone is just one base distant, this may be a read error. This chain uses TRBV7-2 with TRBJ2-1; TRBD2 matches 9 bases. Germline loops: CDR1 SGHTA, CDR2 FQGNSA. The CDR3 runs 16 residues. After removal of 1 base from V and 8 bases from J, the junction contained 9 bases not matched to a gene. CDR3 sequence reads: CASSLDSREGRDEQFF. The DNA for the CDR3 is TGTGCCAGCAGCTTAGATTCGCGGGAGGGCCGCGATGAGCAGTTCTTC. The full variable domain, in which reference TRBV7-2 and TRBJ2-1 provide the parts outside the CDR3, is GAGVSQSPSNKVTEKGKDVELRCDPISGHTALYWYRQSLGQGLEFLIYFQGNSAPDKSGLPSDRFSAERTGGSVSTLTIQRTQQEDSAVYLCASSLDSREGRDEQFFGPGTRLTVL.

This clonotype was counted ten times or more. J is TRBJ2-1 and V is TRBV6-5; 9 bases match TRBD1. V trimming: 0 bases; J trimming: 12 bases; junction bases outside the gene matches: 9. This CDR3 region has 15 residues. In germline, CDR1 is MNHEY, CDR2 SVGAGI. The CDR3 loop is CASSYSQGARFGQFF. CDR3 in DNA: TGTGCCAGCAGTTACTCACAGGGGGCGAGGTTTGGGCAGTTCTTC.

This clonotype has only one observation. Being one base from a much bigger clone, this may be a read error. The V call is TRBV5-3, the J call TRBJ1-6, with D unclear. TRBV5-3 is flagged as an ORF with uncertain function. CDR3 length: 16 residues. CDR3 amino acids: CASSLARGSYNPPLHF. The CDR3 nucleotides read TGTGCCAGCAGCTTGGCCCGAGGCTCCTATAATCCACCCCTCCACTTT.

This CDR3 is CAIGWRESYEQYF. The CDR3 coding sequence is TGTGCCATCGGGTGGCGGGAGTCCTACGAGCAGTACTTC. The chain recombines TRBV6-2 or TRBV6-3 with TRBJ2-7, with TRBD2 matching 7 bases. This CDR3 is 13 amino acids long. Germline CDR1 reads MNHEY; CDR2 reads SVGEGT. J gave up 1 base and V 10 bases, and 7 bases lay outside the gene matches.

This clonotype was seen repeatedly, ten times or more. The rearrangement links TRBV7-3 to TRBJ2-3, with D possibly being TRBD1 or TRBD2 (5 bases each). Trimming removed 5 bases at V and 2 bases at J, with 14 bases between. The CDR3 is made up of 15 amino acids. From germline, CDR1 is SGHTA and CDR2 FQGTGA. The CDR3 sequence is CASSPRGDYTDTQYF. The CDR3 DNA is TGTGCCAGCAGCCCCCGAGGGGATTACACAGATACGCAGTATTTT.

Turning to this clonotype: A junction boundary mismatches the germline segment, possibly from a read error. V and J are TRBV2 and TRBJ1-5; D is possibly TRBD1 (6 bases). The CDR3 runs 15 residues. Germline assignment: CDR1 SNHLY and CDR2 FYNNEI. The CDR3 nucleotides are TGTGCCAGCAGTAACAGGGACTCGAGCAATCAGCCCCGGCATTTT. Protein sequence: CASSNRDSSNQPRHF.

This clonotype was counted between two and nine times. A read error may explain this, as a much larger clone is one base away. The chain has TRBV6-5 and TRBJ1-5, with D unresolved. CDR3 length: 15 residues. V shed 0 bases and J shed 3 bases, with 9 bases lying between them. Germline CDR1 and CDR2: MNHEY and SVGAGI. The CDR3 sequence: CASSYSEHNNQPQHF. The CDR3, as DNA: TGTGCCAGCAGTTACTCGGAGCATAACAATCAGCCCCAGCATTTT.

Only a few counts were recorded for this clonotype. The junction does not match germline at one end; this may be a read error. The J gene is TRBJ2-5, the V gene TRBV5-1, with 11 bases fitting TRBD2. The CDR3 loop spans 17 amino acids. Germline lookup yields CDR1 SGHRS and CDR2 YFSETQ. This chain's CDR3 is CASSHIGSGRAEEPQYF. The CDR3 DNA is TGCGCCAGCAGCCACATAGGTAGCGGGAGGGCCGAAGAGCCCCAGTACTTC.

In its sample, this clonotype was seen many times. V is TRBV27 and J is TRBJ1-2; D unclear. Germline V gene data show CDR1 as MNHEY and CDR2 as SMNVEV (reference sequence). The CDR3 totals 11 residues. Trimming stripped 4 bases from V and 0 bases from J, with 0 bases between. The CDR3 coding sequence is TGTGCCAGCAGTTCTAACTATGGCTACACCTTC. Protein sequence: CASSSNYGYTF.

Comments on this clonotype: This sequence may be a read error, since a much larger clone differs from it by one base. V usage is TRBV28 and J usage is TRBJ2-2; TRBD2 is a possible D gene (6 bases). The CDR3 sequence is 15 residues long. Germline V gene data show CDR1 as MDHEN and CDR2 as SYDVKM. V lost 7 bases and J 3 bases, leaving 15 bases between the germline ends. CDR3 nucleotides: TGTGCCAGCACTAGCGACCTACCCGACACCGGGGAGCTGTTTTTT. It is translated as CASTSDLPDTGELFF.

In regard to this clonotype: A much larger clone is a single base away; this may be a read error. This sequence joins TRBV2 and TRBJ2-7, with D possibly called TRBD1 or TRBD2 (5 bases each). The CDR3 sequence is 15 residues long. Germline CDR1 is SNHLY and CDR2 is FYNNEI. CDR3 bases: TGTGTCAGCAGTGAGGTTGGTGGGACCTCCTACGAGCAGTACTTC. This codes for CVSSEVGGTSYEQYF.